This T cell receptor beta chain was captured in a study of T cell clonotyping in hematopoietic cell transplantation. As for time point: recipient sample about 28 days before transplant, after cytoreduction. Method: immunoSEQ multiplex PCR; TCRdb's copy keeps in-frame clones and lacks some. The repertoire consists of roughly 40,000 clones, with 85% occurring once and the leading ten covering roughly 2.8%. The clonotype comes from a man aged 60 to 75 with acute myeloid leukemia. Some clones in this sample may be carry-over from other donors' samples. Sequenced here: peripheral blood mononuclear cells, sampled before stem cell transplant.

The CDR3 here is CASSLLTGELFF. The CDR3 nucleotides read TGTGCCAGCAGCCTCCTCACCGGGGAGCTGTTTTTT. The chain joins TRBV6-6 to TRBJ2-2; no clear D. CDR1 is MNHNY and CDR2 is SVGAGI in the germline V gene (reference sequence). Trimming left V 6 bases short and J 4 bases short, with 6 bases between. This CDR3 spans 12 amino acids.